Each of the 7 T cell receptor beta chains below was sequenced from the same sample in a study of T cells after yellow fever vaccination. TCRdb re-called the 5' RACE reads through MiXCR, storing one row per CDR3 protein. The sample has a few hundred thousand distinct CDR3 sequences; roughly an eighth are singletons. This specimen was CD4+ T cells sorted from PBMCs, taken 15 days after the yellow fever booster vaccination. The receptor set was obtained from a man aged 18 to 30 who received the YFV17D yellow fever vaccine.

This clonotype was recorded many times. The chain uses TRBV29-1 and TRBJ1-1; a possible D gene is TRBD1 (6 bases). This CDR3 is 13 amino acids long. V lost 2 bases to trimming and J lost 2 bases, with 9 bases between them. The germline V gene has CDR1 SQVTM and CDR2 ANQGSEA. As DNA, the CDR3 is TGCAGCGTTGAACAACAGGGAAACACTGAAGCTTTCTTT. This codes for CSVEQQGNTEAFF.

This rearrangement joins TRBV12-2 to TRBJ2-2; the table calls TRBD2, which could not be checked here. TRBV12-2 is designated a pseudogene. The CDR3 contains 13 residues. The CDR3 protein is CASRLGGPGELFF. DNA for the CDR3: TGTGCAAGTCGCTTAGGAGGGCCCGGGGAGCTGTTTTTT.

This clonotype occurred a few times. The rearrangement uses TRBV27 and TRBJ2-2, with a weak D call TRBD1 (6 bases). Germline assignment: CDR1 MNHEY and CDR2 SMNVEV (reference sequence). V lost 8 bases, J lost 1 base, and 11 bases lay in between. The CDR3 is 14 amino acids. The CDR3 spells CASGDRMNTGELFF. In nucleotides, the CDR3 is TGTGCCAGCGGAGACAGGATGAACACCGGGGAGCTGTTTTTT.

This clonotype was recorded at least ten times. The chain joins TRBV7-9 to TRBJ1-2, with D hard to call. Germline CDR1 and CDR2: SEHNR and FQNEAQ (reference sequence). The CDR3 consists of 11 residues. Deletions cut 5 bases from V and 4 bases from J, with 5 bases between. Here the CDR3 DNA reads TGTGCCAGCAGCACGCTCTATGGCTACACCTTC. It encodes CASSTLYGYTF.

The chain joins TRBV4-3 to TRBJ1-2; tentatively, D is TRBD1 (5 bases). Trimming removed 1 base from V and 4 bases from J, with 13 bases in between. The germline V gene encodes CDR1 LGHNA and CDR2 YSLEER. The CDR3 runs 15 residues. CDR3 in amino acids: CASSQGNAGVYGYTF. The CDR3 coding sequence is TGCGCCAGCAGCCAAGGGAATGCGGGGGTCTATGGCTACACCTTC.

The chain employs TRBV29-1 and TRBJ1-2; no reliable D call. The CDR3 covers 12 residues. Germline V gene data show CDR1 as SQVTM and CDR2 as ANQGSEA. The V and J ends lost 3 bases and 0 bases respectively, with 5 bases between them. The CDR3 here is CSVDMSNYGYTF. The CDR3 DNA is TGCAGCGTTGATATGTCTAACTATGGCTACACCTTC.

The chain links TRBV11-2 to TRBJ2-7; D not resolved. The CDR3 has 15 amino acids. V shed 0 bases and J shed 0 bases, with 9 bases lying between them. CDR1 is SGHAT and CDR2 is FQNNGV in the germline V gene. In nucleotides, the CDR3 is TGTGCCAGCAGCTTAGACAGGTACGGCTCCTACGAGCAGTACGTC. It codes for CASSLDRYGSYEQYV.